These 18 T cell receptor beta chains originate from one sample sequenced in a study of CD4 T cells in relation to SARS-CoV-2 and coronaviruses. Their cognate antigens are unknown. The unexposed donors gave CD4+ T cells in about 2010-2018, prior to COVID-19. CD4+ T cells were isolated from the cells after around 11 days of culture. Only in-frame clones appear in the TCRdb table, and some are missing; sequencing was by immunoSEQ multiplex PCR. The sample comprises more than 25,000 clones, around 78% of which are singletons, and roughly 20% rests with the top ten. Material for sequencing was CD4+ T cells from PBMCs, cultured in vitro. The origin of the receptors is a human donor in good health.

CDR3 loop: CASSFTQANTEAFF. DNA for the CDR3: TGTGCCAGCAGCTTCACGCAGGCCAACACTGAAGCTTTCTTT. This rearrangement joins TRBV7-8 to TRBJ1-1; D call uncertain. V dropped 3 bases and J dropped 2 bases, with 10 bases sitting between them. Looked up from germline, CDR1 is SGHVS and CDR2 is FQNEAQ. The length of the CDR3 is 14 residues. Supplemented by reference TRBV7-8 and TRBJ1-1, the full variable domain reads GAGVSQSPRYKVAKRGQDVALRCDPISGHVSLFWYQQALGQGPEFLTYFQNEAQLDKSGLPSDRFFAERPEGSVSTLKIQRTQQEDSAVYLCASSFTQANTEAFFGQGTRLTVV.

In nucleotides, the CDR3 is TGTGCCAGCAGCTCAGGACAGACCTACGAGCAGTACTTC. It encodes CASSSGQTYEQYF. The genes are TRBV7-2 and TRBJ2-7; D is perhaps TRBD1 (6 bases). The CDR3 has 13 amino acids. V was clipped by 4 bases and J by 2 bases, with 9 bases between them. The germline V gene encodes CDR1 SGHTA and CDR2 FQGNSA.

The rearrangement uses TRBV4-3 and TRBJ1-1, with D perhaps matching TRBD1 (5 bases). Germline values: CDR1 LGHNA, CDR2 YSLEER. V lost 0 bases to trimming and J lost 9 bases, with 17 bases between them. The CDR3 has 15 amino acids. CDR3 DNA: TGCGCCAGCAGCCAAGAAGTACGGGGCGGGGGGAAAGCTTTCTTT. It yields the protein CASSQEVRGGGKAFF.

In its sample, this clone was seen a few times. J is TRBJ1-5 and V is TRBV7-9; 11 nucleotides agree with TRBD1. The V gene's germline CDR1 is SEHNR and CDR2 FQNEAQ (reference sequence). V was clipped by 5 bases and J by 7 bases; unmatched bases: 7. This CDR3 spans 15 amino acids. The CDR3 sequence: CASSPLGTGGQPQHF. Written as DNA, the CDR3 is TGTGCCAGCAGCCCCCTCGGGACAGGGGGGCAGCCCCAGCATTTT. The variable domain in full, with the rest retrieved from reference TRBV7-9 and TRBJ1-5, is DTGVSQNPRHKITKRGQNVTFRCDPISEHNRLYWYRQTLGQGPEFLTYFQNEAQLEKSRLLSDRFSAERPKGSFSTLEIQRTEQGDSAMYLCASSPLGTGGQPQHFGDGTRLSIL.

The rearrangement joins TRBV6-2 or TRBV6-3 to TRBJ1-2, with D possibly matching TRBD1 (5 bases). V was shortened by 0 bases and J by 4 bases, with 9 bases between the two germline ends. Germline loops: CDR1 MNHEY, CDR2 SVGEGT. The CDR3 runs to 14 residues. The CDR3 DNA sequence: TGTGCCAGCAGTTACTCCGACAGAGCCTATGGCTACACCTTC. Amino acid sequence: CASSYSDRAYGYTF.

V and J are TRBV7-2 and TRBJ2-1, with TRBD2 matching over 12 bases. CDR1 and CDR2 (germline): SGHTA, FQGNSA. The CDR3 contains 15 residues. V shed 5 bases and J 4 bases; nucleotides not matched to a gene: 3. DNA for the CDR3: TGTGCCAGCAGCCAACTAGCGGGGGGTTACAATGAGCAGTTCTTC. Its protein product is CASSQLAGGYNEQFF.

This chain uses TRBV6-6 with TRBJ1-6; D is unresolved. V was trimmed by 2 bases and J by 5 bases, leaving 13 bases between them. The CDR3 totals 16 residues. Germline V lookup: CDR1 MNHNY, CDR2 SVGAGI (reference sequence). CDR3 region: CASSYGAGFNNSPLHF. Written as DNA, the CDR3 is TGTGCCAGCAGTTACGGCGCAGGCTTCAATAATTCACCCCTCCACTTT.

V and J are TRBV5-5 and TRBJ1-2; D may be TRBD1 (6 bases). CDR1 and CDR2 from the germline V gene are SGHKS and YYEKEE (reference sequence). V lost 0 bases to trimming and J lost 4 bases, with 13 bases between them. There are 15 residues in the CDR3. CDR3 residues: CASSLVGGLGYGYTF. CDR3 DNA sequence: TGTGCCAGCAGCTTGGTTGGGGGCTTAGGCTATGGCTACACCTTC.

This clone was picked up a small number of times. In DNA, the CDR3 is TGTGCCAGCAGCCTCCGCCCACTTCGGGACTTAGGGGCCAACGTCCTGACTTTC. Encoded protein: CASSLRPLRDLGANVLTF. The chain employs TRBV21-1 and TRBJ2-6; the table's D call TRBD2 went unverified against the DNA. TRBV21-1 has pseudogene status. The CDR3 totals 18 residues.

The V gene is TRBV25-1, the J gene TRBJ2-7, with 7 nucleotides matching TRBD1. The CDR3 is 13 amino acids. J was trimmed by 3 bases and V by 5 bases; bases with no gene match: 4. The germline V gene encodes CDR1 MGHDK and CDR2 SYGVNS. As DNA, the CDR3 is TGTGCCAGCAGTAGGACAGGCGTCTACGAGCAGTACTTC. Its protein is CASSRTGVYEQYF.

This chain uses TRBV19 with TRBJ1-1; D unclear. Germline V gene lookup returns CDR1 LNHDA and CDR2 SQIVND (reference sequence). V gave up 1 base and J gave up 8 bases, with 11 bases separating them. The CDR3 covers 13 residues. Here the CDR3 DNA reads TGTGCCAGTAGTATAGGGCTACCATCCGAAGCTTTCTTT. This codes for CASSIGLPSEAFF. The full variable domain, with the rest looked up from reference TRBV19 and TRBJ1-1, is DGGITQSPKYLFRKEGQNVTLSCEQNLNHDAMYWYRQDPGQGLRLIYYSQIVNDFQKGDIAEGYSVSREKKESFPLTVTSAQKNPTAFYLCASSIGLPSEAFFGQGTRLTVV.

This chain uses TRBV7-6 with TRBJ2-5; 8 positions agree with TRBD1. Trimming cost V 4 bases and J 3 bases; bases outside gene matches: 7. The CDR3 sequence is 15 residues long. CDR1 and CDR2 from the germline V gene are SGHVS and FNYEAQ. The CDR3 region has the DNA TGTGCCAGCAGCTCCAATGCAGGGGGCAAAGAGACCCAGTACTTC. Translated: CASSSNAGGKETQYF.

V is TRBV5-1 and J is TRBJ1-4, with D perhaps matching TRBD1 (6 bases). The germline V gene encodes CDR1 SGHRS and CDR2 YFSETQ. Trimming pared 0 bases from V and 8 bases from J, leaving 11 bases between. The CDR3 extends over 14 amino acids. The CDR3 loop reads CASSLGQGNEKLFF. The DNA for the CDR3 is TGCGCCAGCAGCTTGGGGCAGGGGAACGAAAAACTGTTTTTT.

The chain uses TRBV6-5 and TRBJ2-1, with TRBD2 matching over 7 bases. Germline trimming cut 6 bases from V and 9 bases from J; bases unmatched to any gene: 8. Germline V gives CDR1 MNHEY, CDR2 SVGAGI. The CDR3 extends over 13 amino acids. The CDR3 sequence is CASSGDRGVEQFF. In DNA, the CDR3 is TGTGCCAGCAGCGGGGACCGGGGGGTTGAGCAGTTCTTC.

This sequence joins TRBV7-3 and TRBJ1-1; 7 nucleotides match TRBD1. Germline CDR1 reads SGHTA; CDR2 reads FQGTGA. The V gene end was trimmed by 5 bases and the J gene end by 4 bases; junction bases not matched to a gene: 10. The length of the CDR3 is 15 residues. CDR3 residues: CASSASGQPTTEAFF. The CDR3 DNA is TGTGCCAGCAGCGCTTCGGGACAGCCGACCACTGAAGCTTTCTTT.

This chain joins TRBV4-3 and TRBJ2-1, with 12 bases matching TRBD2. This CDR3 comprises 16 residues. Trimming took 4 bases from V and 4 from J; bases not matched to a gene: 5. Germline V gene sequence: CDR1 LGHNA, CDR2 YSLEER. The CDR3 DNA reads as TGCGCCAGCAGCCCGTGGACTAGCGGGGCATACAATGAGCAGTTCTTC. The encoded protein is CASSPWTSGAYNEQFF.

The genes are TRBV5-1 and TRBJ1-2; D uncertain. V shed 4 bases and J shed 0 bases, with 10 bases lying between them. CDR3 length: 14 residues. CDR1 and CDR2 (germline): SGHRS, YFSETQ. The DNA of the CDR3 is TGCGCCAGCAGCCCGGACGGGGCTAACTATGGCTACACCTTC. Translation gives CASSPDGANYGYTF.

The chain is built from TRBV6-2 or TRBV6-3 and TRBJ2-6; D ambiguous. Trimming removed 6 bases at V and 0 bases at J, with 12 bases between. Germline lookup yields CDR1 MNHEY and CDR2 SVGEGT. The CDR3 extends over 16 amino acids. In nucleotides, the CDR3 is TGTGCCAGCAGCCACGACTGGATCTCTGGGGCCAACGTCCTGACTTTC. Translating gives CASSHDWISGANVLTF.